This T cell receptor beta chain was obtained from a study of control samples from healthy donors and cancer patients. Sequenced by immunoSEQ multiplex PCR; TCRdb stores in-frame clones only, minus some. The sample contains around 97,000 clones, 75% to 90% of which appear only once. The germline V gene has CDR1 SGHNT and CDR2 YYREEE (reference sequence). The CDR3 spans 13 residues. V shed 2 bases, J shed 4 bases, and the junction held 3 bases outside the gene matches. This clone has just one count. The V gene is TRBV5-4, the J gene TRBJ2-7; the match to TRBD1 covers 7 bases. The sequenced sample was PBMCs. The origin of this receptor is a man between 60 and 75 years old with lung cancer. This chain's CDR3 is CASSFGQEYEQYV. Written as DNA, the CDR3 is TGTGCCAGCAGCTTCGGACAGGAATACGAGCAGTACGTC.